The clone carrying this T cell receptor beta chain occurred many times. Its specificity is not known. Germline CDR1 reads MNHEY; CDR2 reads SMNVEV (reference sequence). Trimming shortened V by 3 bases and J by 3 bases, and 23 bases separated the two germline ends. The CDR3 loop spans 18 amino acids. Unique molecular identifiers were used to barcode this TCRbeta library. TCRdb re-analysed the PCR reads in MiXCR, keeping a single row per CDR3 protein. The repertoire holds around 250,000 distinct CDR3 sequences, around 8% seen once, with 6% to 7% in the top ten. The sample originates from a study of T-cell reconstitution after alpha-beta-depleted transplantation in children. Study observations and caveats: Several hundred expanded graft clones reportedly were the source of alpha-beta T cells about two months after transplant. The high TCRbeta diversity at day 60 in some patients came from surviving recipient T cells and thymic progenitors.

The source material was PBMCs, mostly from graft donor cells, sampled 180 days after TCRalphabeta/CD19-depleted stem cell transplant. The clonotype originates from a male patient under 18 who had a stem cell transplant for acute lymphoblastic leukemia, so the T cells may come from the graft donor. V gene TRBV27 combines with J gene TRBJ2-5; a weak D match, TRBD2 (6 bases). DNA for the CDR3: TGTGCCAGCAGTTTCGGCCGCCGCGGGGCAACCCGCAAAGAGACCCAGTACTTC. Residues: CASSFGRRGATRKETQYF.